This TCR beta chain was captured in a study of T cells in Graves' hyperthyroidism and ophthalmopathy. CDR3 length: 13 residues. With 7 bases clipped from V and 4 bases from J, the junction kept 9 bases outside the gene matches. The germline gives CDR1 SQVTM, CDR2 ANQGSEA. Study results and caveats: Most clonotypes expanded in thyroid above 0.001 were likewise present in blood.

From RNA transcripts, TCR beta CDR3 regions were amplified. The TCR CDR3 first-round RT-PCR relied on the HTBI primer set. TCRdb called the multiplex PCR reads again in MiXCR, with one record for every CDR3 protein. Altogether approximately 420,000 distinct CDR3 sequences are present, approximately 14% being singletons, with the ten largest covering approximately 5.3%. On this clonotype: Its antigen is currently unknown.

The sample consisted of blood. The clonotype comes from a woman under 30 with Graves' hyperthyroidism. This chain links TRBV29-1 with TRBJ1-2, with TRBD1 identical over 7 bases. Here the CDR3 DNA reads TGCAGCGACGACGCGACAGGGAGCTATGGCTACACCTTC. Protein: CSDDATGSYGYTF.